These T cell receptor beta chains were read from a single sample in a study of T cell repertoires in cytomegalovirus infection. TCRdb redid the calling of the reads with MiXCR, one entry per CDR3 protein. This sample has 450,000 to 550,000 distinct CDR3 sequences, with more than 15% found just once. The sample comprised CD8+ T cells from PBMCs. The receptors were gathered from a human donor in good health (CMV status not recorded). Some clones in this sample may be carry-over from other donors' samples. The CDR3 runs from the conserved cysteine through the conserved F or W. The order of the fields is D gene, V gene, CDR3 length, clone size, J gene, CDR3 protein, CDR3 DNA. A D gene is named only where the DNA matches it firmly. Not every row has a clone size; where given, it reads once, few, many or a size class.

D: TRBD2
V: TRBV27
length: 19
size: NA
J: TRBJ2-2
CDR3: CASTAFWTSGGPNTGELFF
DNA: TGTGCCAGCACCGCTTTCTGGACTAGCGGGGGGCCTAACACCGGGGAGCTGTTTTTT

D: NA
V: TRBV7-6
length: 18
size: many
J: TRBJ1-4
CDR3: CASSGRDNEFATNEKLFF
DNA: TGTGCCAGCAGCGGCAGGGACAACGAATTTGCAACTAATGAAAAACTGTTTTTT

D: NA
V: TRBV5-5
length: 14
size: many
J: TRBJ1-1
CDR3: CASSGRGLNTEAFF
DNA: TGTGCCAGCAGCGGCAGGGGATTGAACACTGAAGCTTTCTTT

D: NA
V: TRBV6-1
length: 13
size: many
J: TRBJ1-5
CDR3: CASRPVNNQPQHF
DNA: TGTGCCAGCAGGCCCGTGAACAATCAGCCCCAGCATTTT

D: TRBD1
V: TRBV12-3/TRBV12-4
length: 15
size: many
J: TRBJ1-5
CDR3: CASSSTGARYQPQHF
DNA: TGTGCCAGCAGTTCGACAGGGGCGAGATATCAGCCCCAGCATTTT

D: TRBD1
V: TRBV28
length: 16
size: few
J: TRBJ1-5
CDR3: CASSPHEGANNQPQHF
DNA: TGTGCCAGCAGTCCCCATGAGGGGGCTAACAATCAGCCCCAGCATTTT

D: TRBD2
V: TRBV19
length: 13
size: many
J: TRBJ2-7
CDR3: CASSPSGVYEQYF
DNA: TGTGCCAGTAGTCCCAGCGGGGTCTACGAGCAGTACTTC

D: NA
V: TRBV6-2/TRBV6-3
length: 18
size: NA
J: TRBJ1-5
CDR3: CASSYEGAARTLNQPQHF
DNA: TGTGCCAGCAGCTATGAAGGGGCGGCTCGAACCCTCAATCAGCCCCAGCATTTT

D: NA
V: TRBV4-1
length: 17
size: NA
J: TRBJ2-1
CDR3: CASSQGISGTPNNVQFF
DNA: TGCGCCAGCAGCCAAGGAATTTCCGGGACACCAAACAATGTGCAGTTCTTC

D: NA
V: TRBV7-9
length: 17
size: many
J: TRBJ2-1
CDR3: CASSLWRLKEGYNEQFF
DNA: TGTGCCAGCAGCTTATGGCGTTTAAAAGAGGGCTACAATGAGCAGTTCTTC

D: NA
V: TRBV6-6
length: 12
size: NA
J: TRBJ2-2
CDR3: CASSYNNGELFF
DNA: TGTGCCAGCAGTTATAATAACGGGGAGCTGTTTTTT

D: NA
V: TRBV7-9
length: 15
size: many
J: TRBJ2-7
CDR3: CASSLVGGETYEQYF
DNA: TGTGCCAGCAGCTTAGTCGGCGGGGAGACCTACGAGCAGTACTTC

D: TRBD2
V: TRBV2
length: 12
size: NA
J: TRBJ2-5
CDR3: CAIAAGLETQYF
DNA: TGTGCCATTGCAGCGGGATTGGAGACCCAGTACTTC

D: NA
V: TRBV7-3
length: 16
size: few
J: TRBJ2-7
CDR3: CASSSADSNPSYEQYF
DNA: TGTGCCAGCAGCTCCGCCGACAGCAATCCTTCCTACGAGCAGTACTTC

D: TRBD2
V: TRBV7-3
length: 14
size: many
J: TRBJ2-5
CDR3: CASSVGLAGETQYF
DNA: TGTGCCAGCAGCGTGGGACTAGCGGGGGAGACCCAGTACTTC

D: TRBD1
V: TRBV27
length: 14
size: NA
J: TRBJ2-3
CDR3: CASSLGTATDTQYF
DNA: TGTGCCAGCAGTTTAGGGACAGCCACAGATACGCAGTATTTT

D: NA
V: TRBV7-9
length: 13
size: NA
J: TRBJ1-2
CDR3: CASSLEPDAGYTF
DNA: TGTGCCAGCAGCTTAGAACCAGATGCGGGCTACACCTTC

D: NA
V: TRBV20-1
length: 15
size: once
J: TRBJ2-7
CDR3: CSARDGAVGSYEQYF
DNA: TGCAGTGCTAGAGATGGGGCGGTAGGCTCCTACGAGCAGTACTTC

D: TRBD1
V: TRBV2
length: 16
size: once
J: TRBJ1-1
CDR3: CASSEGQGALVTEAFF
DNA: TGTGCCAGCAGTGAGGGGCAGGGGGCTCTGGTAACTGAAGCTTTCTTT

D: NA
V: TRBV7-9
length: 14
size: many
J: TRBJ2-5
CDR3: CASSSTDSQETQYF
DNA: TGTGCCAGCAGCTCGACGGACTCACAAGAGACCCAGTACTTC

D: NA
V: TRBV7-7
length: 18
size: NA
J: TRBJ2-1
CDR3: CASSLGEDSPPYTNEQFF
DNA: TGTGCTAGCAGCTTAGGAGAGGACTCCCCCCCATACACGAATGAGCAGTTCTTC

D: NA
V: TRBV28
length: 15
size: few
J: TRBJ2-6
CDR3: CATREARSGANVLTF
DNA: TGTGCCACCAGGGAGGCCCGCTCTGGGGCCAACGTCCTGACTTTC

D: NA
V: TRBV7-3
length: 15
size: many
J: TRBJ2-1
CDR3: CASSLTSGSGNEQFF
DNA: TGTGCCAGCAGCTTAACTAGCGGTTCGGGCAATGAGCAGTTCTTC

D: TRBD1
V: TRBV19
length: 16
size: few
J: TRBJ2-7
CDR3: CASSVTPGQGFNEQYF
DNA: TGTGCCAGTAGTGTAACCCCGGGACAGGGTTTTAACGAGCAGTACTTC

D: NA
V: TRBV11-3
length: 14
size: many
J: TRBJ1-1
CDR3: CASSLDSVSSEAFF
DNA: TGTGCCAGCAGCTTAGATTCCGTCTCCTCTGAAGCTTTCTTT

D: NA
V: TRBV28
length: 15
size: many
J: TRBJ2-1
CDR3: CASSLVETTANEQFF
DNA: TGTGCCAGCAGTTTGGTGGAAACCACGGCCAATGAGCAGTTCTTC

D: NA
V: TRBV20-1
length: 18
size: few
J: TRBJ1-1
CDR3: CSARDLPDVIQLNTEAFF
DNA: TGCAGTGCTAGAGATCTCCCGGACGTAATCCAATTGAACACTGAAGCTTTCTTT

D: NA
V: TRBV7-6
length: 13
size: many
J: TRBJ2-1
CDR3: CASSLGNSMEQFF
DNA: TGTGCCAGCAGCTTAGGGAACAGCATGGAGCAGTTCTTC

D: TRBD1
V: TRBV30
length: 14
size: few
J: TRBJ2-7
CDR3: CAWKMGQGSYEQYF
DNA: TGTGCCTGGAAAATGGGACAGGGGAGCTACGAGCAGTACTTC

D: NA
V: TRBV28
length: 15
size: NA
J: TRBJ1-5
CDR3: CASSPDSLTGQPQHF
DNA: TGTGCCAGCAGCCCTGACAGCCTTACTGGTCAGCCCCAGCATTTT

D: NA
V: TRBV7-9
length: 12
size: many
J: TRBJ2-4
CDR3: CASSSQQGHQYF
DNA: TGTGCCAGCAGCTCCCAACAGGGACATCAGTACTTC

D: NA
V: TRBV29-1
length: 12
size: few
J: TRBJ1-1
CDR3: CSVPLRGTEAFF
DNA: TGCAGCGTACCTCTACGGGGGACTGAAGCTTTCTTT

D: TRBD1
V: TRBV6-1
length: 15
size: many
J: TRBJ1-5
CDR3: CASRVWTGVNQPQHF
DNA: TGTGCCAGCAGGGTATGGACAGGGGTCAATCAGCCCCAGCATTTT

D: NA
V: TRBV9
length: 17
size: few
J: TRBJ2-1
CDR3: CASSDVSAGSSYNEQFF
DNA: TGTGCCAGCAGCGATGTTTCAGCGGGCTCCTCCTACAATGAGCAGTTCTTC

D: TRBD1
V: TRBV11-2
length: 15
size: many
J: TRBJ1-3
CDR3: CASSLSQGQSNTIYF
DNA: TGTGCCAGCAGCCTAAGCCAGGGACAGAGCAACACCATATATTTT

D: NA
V: TRBV15
length: 14
size: NA
J: TRBJ2-5
CDR3: CATSRAAVQETQYF
DNA: TGTGCCACCAGCAGAGCTGCGGTACAAGAGACCCAGTACTTC

D: NA
V: TRBV27
length: 13
size: many
J: TRBJ1-2
CDR3: CASRDPANYGYTF
DNA: TGTGCCAGCAGAGACCCAGCTAACTATGGCTACACCTTC

D: NA
V: TRBV5-3
length: 16
size: NA
J: TRBJ1-5
CDR3: CASSQGTGAASRPQHF
DNA: TGTGCCAGCTCCCAGGGCACGGGGGCAGCAAGTCGGCCCCAGCATTTT

D: NA
V: TRBV5-1
length: 18
size: few
J: TRBJ2-6
CDR3: CASSPRQGRGSGANVLTF
DNA: TGCGCCAGCAGCCCTAGACAGGGGAGGGGCTCTGGGGCCAACGTCCTGACTTTC

D: NA
V: TRBV6-1
length: 12
size: many
J: TRBJ1-5
CDR3: CASGYSNQPQHF
DNA: TGTGCCTCTGGATATAGCAATCAGCCCCAGCATTTT

D: NA
V: TRBV10-3
length: 16
size: NA
J: TRBJ2-2
CDR3: CAISGAGGNPTGELFF
DNA: TGTGCCATCAGTGGGGCGGGCGGGAACCCCACCGGGGAGCTGTTTTTT

D: NA
V: TRBV7-2
length: 15
size: many
J: TRBJ1-5
CDR3: CASSLFRTPDQPQHF
DNA: TGTGCCAGCAGCTTATTCAGGACTCCGGATCAGCCCCAGCATTTT

D: TRBD2
V: TRBV6-6
length: 16
size: NA
J: TRBJ2-1
CDR3: CASGYSASGGPNEQFF
DNA: TGTGCAAGCGGTTACTCGGCTAGCGGGGGGCCAAATGAGCAGTTCTTC

D: TRBD2
V: TRBV20-1
length: 14
size: few
J: TRBJ2-7
CDR3: CSSRPLAESYEQYF
DNA: TGCAGTTCCAGGCCACTAGCGGAATCCTACGAGCAGTACTTC

D: NA
V: TRBV7-6
length: 19
size: many
J: TRBJ2-6
CDR3: CASSLVTGTSRSGANVLTF
DNA: TGTGCCAGCAGCTTAGTGACCGGGACGTCCCGCTCTGGGGCCAACGTCCTGACTTTC

D: NA
V: TRBV7-2
length: 12
size: many
J: TRBJ2-2
CDR3: CASSLAAGELFF
DNA: TGTGCCAGCAGCTTAGCGGCCGGGGAGCTGTTTTTT

D: NA
V: TRBV28
length: 16
size: few
J: TRBJ2-3
CDR3: CASSFGQAITTDTQYF
DNA: TGTGCCAGCAGTTTCGGGCAGGCCATTACGACAGATACGCAGTATTTT